A selection of T cell receptor beta chains follows, all from one sample in a study of T cell repertoires in cytomegalovirus infection. Using its own MiXCR run on the reads, TCRdb lists one record per CDR3 protein. The data contain about 530,000 distinct CDR3 sequences, 26% of them singletons. The sequencing input was PBMCs. These receptors came from a human donor in good health (CMV status not recorded). Some clones in this sample may be carry-over from other donors' samples. Both conserved end residues are part of each CDR3. A D gene is named only where the DNA matches it firmly. Size values are once, few and many counts, or a class for expanded clones, and some rows have none.

V	size	D	J	CDR3	DNA
TRBV7-9	.	.	TRBJ2-1	CASSGQDWGYNEQFF	TGTGCCAGCAGCGGCCAGGATTGGGGCTACAATGAGCAGTTCTTC
TRBV20-1	.	.	TRBJ2-3	CSLGDGAADTQYF	TGCAGTCTGGGGGATGGGGCGGCAGATACGCAGTATTTT
TRBV6-2/TRBV6-3	.	.	TRBJ1-3	CASKFEVGRNTIYF	TGTGCCAGCAAATTCGAGGTGGGACGGAACACCATATATTTT
TRBV12-3/TRBV12-4	.	.	TRBJ2-7	CASSLESWDTSYEQYF	TGTGCCAGCAGTTTAGAAAGTTGGGACACTTCGTACGAGCAGTACTTC
TRBV29-1	few	TRBD2	TRBJ2-1	CSFGLVPYNEQFF	TGCAGCTTTGGACTAGTCCCCTACAATGAGCAGTTCTTC
TRBV24-1	few	TRBD1	TRBJ2-1	CATSEITGVGSNEQFF	TGTGCCACCAGTGAAATCACAGGGGTAGGGTCGAATGAGCAGTTCTTC
TRBV7-4	.	.	TRBJ2-1	CASPGRNNEQFF	TGTGCCAGTCCGGGCCGCAACAATGAGCAGTTCTTC
TRBV11-2	.	TRBD2	TRBJ2-2	CASSPTSGGRTGELFF	TGTGCCAGCAGCCCCACTAGCGGGGGACGAACCGGGGAGCTGTTTTTT
TRBV7-3	many	TRBD2	TRBJ2-3	CASSLMIGLAGTTDTQYF	TGTGCCAGCAGCTTAATGATAGGGCTAGCGGGGACCACAGATACGCAGTATTTT
TRBV10-3	.	.	TRBJ2-5	CAISGTGSTRGETQYF	TGTGCCATCAGTGGTACCGGATCGACCCGCGGAGAGACCCAGTACTTC
TRBV19	few	.	TRBJ1-1	CANAVGVGTEAFF	TGTGCCAATGCCGTGGGGGTAGGGACTGAAGCTTTCTTT
TRBV6-2/TRBV6-3	.	.	TRBJ1-5	CASSYGQTNQPQHF	TGTGCCAGCAGTTACGGACAGACAAATCAGCCCCAGCATTTT
TRBV5-5	few	.	TRBJ2-5	CASSLVRGTNQETQYF	TGTGCCAGCAGCTTGGTAAGGGGGACAAACCAAGAGACCCAGTACTTC
TRBV12-3/TRBV12-4	.	TRBD1	TRBJ2-3	CASRRDRGSTDTQYF	TGTGCCAGCAGAAGAGACAGGGGTAGCACAGATACGCAGTATTTT
TRBV24-1	.	.	TRBJ1-2	CATSDLGVDYGYTF	TGTGCCACCAGTGATTTAGGGGTAGACTATGGCTACACCTTC
TRBV25-1	.	TRBD1	TRBJ2-1	CASSDPGQQGAYNEQFF	TGTGCCAGCAGTGACCCGGGACAGCAAGGGGCCTACAATGAGCAGTTCTTC
TRBV5-1	.	TRBD1	TRBJ2-7	CASSRTGANEQYF	TGCGCCAGCAGCCGGACAGGGGCAAACGAGCAGTACTTC
TRBV29-1	.	TRBD1	TRBJ2-1	CSVQQGAWNEQFF	TGCAGCGTTCAACAGGGGGCGTGGAATGAGCAGTTCTTC
TRBV20-1	few	.	TRBJ2-1	CSARDLGGGGNEQFF	TGCAGTGCTAGAGATTTAGGGGGAGGGGGCAATGAGCAGTTCTTC
TRBV5-6	few	.	TRBJ1-1	CASELNRGRTEAFF	TGTGCCAGCGAACTAAACCGAGGAAGGACTGAAGCTTTCTTT
TRBV10-3	.	TRBD2	TRBJ2-3	CALSPGLAVKDTQYF	TGTGCCCTTTCGCCGGGACTAGCGGTAAAAGATACGCAGTATTTT
TRBV29-1	few	TRBD2	TRBJ2-7	CSVLGTSGNHYEQYF	TGCAGCGTTCTCGGGACTAGCGGGAACCATTACGAGCAGTACTTC
TRBV20-1	.	.	TRBJ2-7	CSAWGGVEQYF	TGCAGTGCTTGGGGCGGGGTCGAGCAGTACTTC
TRBV12-3/TRBV12-4	.	.	TRBJ1-3	CASRPAVVGSSGNTIYF	TGTGCCAGCAGACCTGCGGTAGTAGGGAGCTCTGGAAACACCATATATTTT
TRBV5-1	once	TRBD1	TRBJ2-1	CASSSGQGGGEQFF	TGCGCCAGCAGCTCAGGACAGGGCGGAGGTGAGCAGTTCTTC
TRBV10-3	once	.	TRBJ2-1	CAITRSSDNEQFF	TGTGCCATCACTAGGTCTAGCGACAATGAGCAGTTCTTC
TRBV7-2	many	.	TRBJ1-3	CASSLALRGGHSSGNTIYF	TGTGCCAGCAGCTTAGCGCTAAGGGGCGGCCACTCCTCTGGAAACACCATATATTTT
TRBV29-1	few	.	TRBJ2-1	CSVQRSSTNEQFF	TGCAGCGTTCAGCGGTCTTCGACGAATGAGCAGTTCTTC
TRBV7-2	.	TRBD2	TRBJ2-1	CASSLGLAGVRNEQFF	TGTGCCAGCAGCTTAGGGTTAGCGGGAGTACGGAATGAGCAGTTCTTC
TRBV3-1	.	.	TRBJ2-5	CASSQDHLGQYQETQYF	TGTGCCAGCAGCCAAGATCATCTTGGACAGTACCAAGAGACCCAGTACTTC
TRBV6-5	few	.	TRBJ1-6	CASSYRDKNNSPLHF	TGTGCCAGCAGTTACCGGGACAAAAATAATTCACCCCTCCACTTT
TRBV12-3/TRBV12-4	many	.	TRBJ1-1	CASRANGAGPEAFF	TGTGCCAGCAGAGCCAATGGGGCCGGACCTGAAGCTTTCTTT
TRBV6-2/TRBV6-3	few	.	TRBJ2-7	CASSYSPGTRDYEQYF	TGTGCCAGCAGTTACAGCCCCGGGACAAGAGACTACGAGCAGTACTTC
TRBV25-1	.	.	TRBJ2-5	CASSVAGPTGETQYF	TGTGCCAGCAGTGTTGCCGGACCGACCGGGGAGACCCAGTACTTC
TRBV15	.	.	TRBJ2-1	CATSRDLMTWGKFHNEQFF	TGTGCCACCAGCAGAGATCTTATGACATGGGGCAAGTTCCACAATGAGCAGTTCTTC
TRBV10-3	.	TRBD1	TRBJ2-5	CAISASGAGGTQYF	TGTGCCATCAGTGCGAGCGGAGCAGGGGGGACCCAGTACTTC
TRBV7-2	few	.	TRBJ1-2	CASSEASRSGGYTF	TGTGCCAGCAGCGAAGCCTCCAGGTCGGGTGGCTACACCTTC
TRBV6-6	.	.	TRBJ1-3	CASILSSGNTIYF	TGTGCCAGCATCCTGAGCTCTGGAAACACCATATATTTT
TRBV4-1	.	TRBD2	TRBJ2-5	CASSQDTGTSGKETQYF	TGCGCCAGCAGCCAAGATACCGGGACTAGCGGCAAAGAGACCCAGTACTTC
TRBV12-3/TRBV12-4	.	TRBD1	TRBJ1-6	CASKPGTANSPLHF	TGTGCCAGCAAACCGGGGACAGCTAATTCACCCCTCCACTTT
TRBV7-2	.	TRBD2	TRBJ2-1	CASSLYSGRSLNEQFF	TGTGCCAGCAGCCTCTACAGCGGGAGGTCCCTCAATGAGCAGTTCTTC
TRBV5-6	few	.	TRBJ2-1	CASSWGGEQFF	TGTGCCAGCAGCTGGGGCGGTGAGCAGTTCTTC
TRBV12-3/TRBV12-4	many	TRBD1	TRBJ2-1	CASSPLPRQGIQFF	TGTGCCAGCAGTCCCCTCCCCCGACAGGGGATACAGTTCTTC
TRBV4-3	few	.	TRBJ1-4	CASSQETEKLFF	TGCGCCAGCAGCCAAGAAACCGAAAAACTGTTTTTT
TRBV7-8	many	.	TRBJ1-1	CASSPMAGNTEAFF	TGTGCCAGCAGCCCGATGGCGGGGAACACTGAAGCTTTCTTT
TRBV19	.	TRBD1	TRBJ1-5	CASSRGPGTGGGGGQPQHF	TGTGCCAGTAGTAGAGGGCCCGGGACAGGAGGCGGAGGTGGTCAGCCCCAGCATTTT